The clone carrying this TCR beta chain was found once. Its antigen is currently unknown. Germline is not matched at one junction end, which may reflect a read error. This entry belongs to a study of T cell repertoires in cytomegalovirus infection. A single record per CDR3 protein comes from TCRdb applying MiXCR to the reads. The table includes fewer than 900,000 distinct CDR3 sequences, almost 30% detected once. The CDR3 runs 14 residues. The germline CDR1 and CDR2 sequences are MNHEY and SVGAGI. This sample comprised cultured CD8+ T cells from PBMCs, obtained from culture after CMV antigen stimulation. The TCR comes from a human donor in good health (CMV status not recorded). Some clones in this sample may be carry-over from other donors' samples. V usage is TRBV6-5 and J usage is TRBJ2-5, with 7 bases matching TRBD1. CDR3 in DNA: TGTACCAGCAGTCCCCCGGGACAGCCCCAGGACCAGTACTTC. This translates into CTSSPPGQPQDQYF.